This T cell receptor (beta chain) comes out of a study of control samples from healthy donors and cancer patients. The protocol was immunoSEQ multiplex PCR, while the TCRdb copy is restricted to in-frame clones and leaves out a portion. The sample carries 400,000 to 450,000 clones, 75% to 95% recorded once. V lost 5 bases to trimming and J lost 0 bases, with 8 bases between them. CDR1 is SGHDT, CDR2 YYEEEE, per germline. The CDR3 extends over 14 amino acids. Sequenced input: PBMCs. This clonotype was sampled from a man aged 40-50 years with head and neck cancer. The chain has TRBV5-6 and TRBJ1-4, with no clear D. For the CDR3, the DNA is TGTGCCAGCAGTCCGGCTGCAACTAATGAAAAACTGTTTTTT. Amino acid sequence: CASSPAATNEKLFF. The variable domain in full, completed from reference TRBV5-6 and TRBJ1-4, reads DAGVTQSPTHLIKTRGQQVTLRCSPKSGHDTVSWYQQALGQGPQFIFQYYEEEERQRGNFPDRFSGHQFPNYSSELNVNALLLGDSALYLCASSPAATNEKLFFGSGTQLSVL.